This TCR beta chain came from a study of CD8 T cells in ankylosing spondylitis. This clonotype was recorded at least ten times. V shed 5 bases and J 0 bases; nucleotides not matched to a gene: 5. The CDR3 runs to 16 residues. CDR1 is SGHTA and CDR2 is FQGNSA in the germline V gene. One entry per CDR3 protein, called by TCRdb with MiXCR from the 5' RACE reads. The sample comprises some 300,000 distinct CDR3 sequences, under 25% of which are singletons, and 3.5% rests with the top ten. The sequencing input was blood, either unsorted or a sorted T cell fraction (not recorded which). The sequence came from a female donor with ankylosing spondylitis or in good health (not recorded which). The chain uses TRBV7-2 and TRBJ2-7, with TRBD2 matching 12 bases. CDR3 nucleotide sequence: TGTGCCAGCAGCCTTCGACTAGCGGGGGCCTCCTACGAGCAGTACTTC. Encoded protein: CASSLRLAGASYEQYF.